These 21 T cell receptor beta chains were all obtained from the same sample, sequenced in a study of T-cell reconstitution after alpha-beta-depleted transplantation in children. The TCRbeta library incorporated unique molecular identifiers. TCRdb reprocessed the PCR reads with MiXCR, giving one entry per CDR3 protein. Among some 550,000 distinct CDR3 sequences listed, roughly 18% were seen once. The source was PBMCs from the stem cell graft donor, collected from the stem cell graft. These receptors were collected from a human donor who donated a stem cell graft to a child with acute lymphoblastic leukemia.

This clonotype was picked up a small number of times. V gene TRBV10-2 combines with J gene TRBJ2-7; no clear D. The ends were cut back, 4 bases at V and 2 bases at J, with 9 bases in the middle. The CDR3 runs 13 residues. CDR1 WSHSY and CDR2 SAAADI come from the germline V gene. The CDR3 DNA reads as TGCGCCAGCAGTGCGCTAGGGCCCTACGAGCAGTACTTC. It specifies CASSALGPYEQYF.

V usage is TRBV20-1 and J usage is TRBJ2-7, with 12 positions matching TRBD2. The CDR3 is 14 amino acids. Per germline, CDR1 DFQATT and CDR2 SNEGSKA (reference sequence). V dropped 2 bases and J dropped 9; count of bases not matched to a gene: 8. CDR3 protein: CSARPLAGGPRQYF. For the CDR3, the DNA is TGCAGTGCTAGACCCCTAGCGGGAGGGCCCCGGCAGTACTTC.

The chain combines TRBV12-5 with TRBJ2-3, with D unresolved. The germline V and J ends were trimmed by 6 bases and 3 bases, with 10 bases remaining between them. The CDR3 is 13 residues long. Germline lookup yields CDR1 LGHNT and CDR2 FRNRAP. The CDR3 is CASGPGRTDTQYF. The CDR3 DNA reads as TGTGCTAGTGGCCCCGGAAGGACAGATACGCAGTATTTT.

This clonotype has more than one count but fewer than ten. This chain uses TRBV12-3 or TRBV12-4 with TRBJ2-2; maybe TRBD2 (6 bases). This CDR3 contains 15 residues. V was pared by 7 bases and J by 0 bases, with 12 bases between. The CDR3, as DNA: TGTGCCAGCACAGTGGCGGGGACGAACACCGGGGAGCTGTTTTTT. It codes for CASTVAGTNTGELFF.

This clonotype was counted a few times. This chain joins TRBV2 and TRBJ2-7; possibly TRBD1 or TRBD2 for D (5 bases each). The CDR3 has 14 amino acids. V gave up 7 bases and J gave up 2 bases, with 15 bases separating them. Germline lookup yields CDR1 SNHLY and CDR2 FYNNEI. CDR3 DNA: TGTGCCAGCAACCCGGGACCGTGGCCCTACGAGCAGTACTTC. Its protein is CASNPGPWPYEQYF.

The sample holds a few counts of this clonotype. The V gene is TRBV3-1, the J gene TRBJ1-2; 9 bases align to TRBD1. Looked up from germline, CDR1 is LGHDT and CDR2 is YNNKEL (reference sequence). The junction had 14 bases not matched to a gene; V was cut back by 5 bases and J by 4 bases. CDR3 size: 17 residues. The CDR3: CASSAGTGWDLFYGYTF. The CDR3 nucleotides read TGTGCCAGCAGCGCTGGGACAGGGTGGGACTTGTTCTATGGCTACACCTTC.

The V and J genes are TRBV12-3 or TRBV12-4 and TRBJ2-2, with 8 bases lining up with TRBD1. This CDR3 spans 15 amino acids. The J segment lost 4 bases and the V segment lost 5 bases, leaving 6 bases of the junction unmatched. The DNA of the CDR3 is TGTGCCAGCAGTCCGCGGACAGGGACCACCGGGGAGCTGTTTTTT. Translating gives CASSPRTGTTGELFF.

The chain is built from TRBV6-5 and TRBJ2-2; unclear D gene. V lost 2 bases and J 0 bases, leaving 10 bases between the germline ends. Germline values: CDR1 MNHEY, CDR2 SVGAGI. The CDR3 covers 16 residues. The CDR3 here is CASSYGNSANTGELFF. For the CDR3, the DNA is TGTGCCAGCAGTTACGGAAACAGCGCGAACACCGGGGAGCTGTTTTTT.

This clonotype has only a few counts. This chain uses TRBV11-2 with TRBJ2-1; 9 positions agree with TRBD2. Germline V CDR1 and CDR2: SGHAT, FQNNGV. There are 14 residues in the CDR3. Trimming at V came to 5 bases and at J to 7 bases, leaving 6 bases not matched to a gene. The CDR3 loop is CASSPELAGNEQFF. The CDR3 DNA sequence: TGTGCCAGCAGCCCAGAGCTAGCGGGAAATGAGCAGTTCTTC.

This clonotype appeared a few times. The gene calls are TRBV7-3 and TRBJ2-2; 8 bases map to TRBD1. CDR3 length equals 17 residues. The trim removed 6 bases at V and 0 bases at J, leaving 9 bases unmatched. Germline V gene data show CDR1 as SGHTA and CDR2 as FQGTGA. In nucleotides, the CDR3 is TGTGCCAGCAGTTTCCCGAGGACAGGGACGAACACCGGGGAGCTGTTTTTT. Protein: CASSFPRTGTNTGELFF.

The table lists this clonotype with a few counts. This chain connects TRBV4-1 to TRBJ2-7; 10 bases match TRBD1. CDR3 length equals 16 residues. Germline values: CDR1 MGHRA, CDR2 YSYEKL. Unmatched junction bases numbered 6, after V lost 0 bases and J lost 4 bases. CDR3 coding DNA: TGCGCCAGCAGCCAAGACCGTGGGACAGGGGCATACGAGCAGTACTTC. Protein product: CASSQDRGTGAYEQYF.

This clonotype was found a few times. The chain recombines TRBV5-1 with TRBJ2-3; 10 positions agree with TRBD1. The CDR3 covers 16 residues. Trimming took 4 bases from V and 1 from J; bases not matched to a gene: 6. CDR1 is SGHRS, CDR2 YFSETQ, per germline. The CDR3 DNA reads TGCGCCAGCAGCGCAGACAGGGGGCAAGGCACAGATACGCAGTATTTT. It is translated as CASSADRGQGTDTQYF.

This clonotype was detected only a few times. The rearrangement uses TRBV5-1 and TRBJ2-3; maybe TRBD2 (5 bases). This CDR3 contains 15 residues. The ends were cut back, 0 bases at V and 2 bases at J, with 10 bases in the middle. CDR1 SGHRS and CDR2 YFSETQ come from the germline V gene. CDR3 amino acids: CASSLVGEPTDTQYF. In DNA form, the CDR3 reads TGCGCCAGCAGCTTGGTGGGAGAACCCACAGATACGCAGTATTTT. The entire variable domain, with the rest obtained from reference TRBV5-1 and TRBJ2-3, is as follows: KAGVTQTPRYLIKTRGQQVTLSCSPISGHRSVSWYQQTPGQGLQFLFEYFSETQRNKGNFPGRFSGRQFSNSRSEMNVSTLELGDSALYLCASSLVGEPTDTQYFGPGTRLTVL.

The chain carries TRBV9 and TRBJ2-1; D might be TRBD1 (6 bases). Trimming stripped 0 bases from V and 5 bases from J, with 18 bases between. The CDR3 loop spans 17 amino acids. Germline assignment: CDR1 SGDLS and CDR2 YYNGEE. CDR3: CASSVEVRGRENNEQFF. In DNA form, the CDR3 reads TGTGCCAGCAGCGTAGAGGTCAGGGGTCGCGAGAACAATGAGCAGTTCTTC.

The chain joins TRBV19 to TRBJ2-1, with 9 nucleotides matching TRBD2. Trimming cost V 3 bases and J 5 bases; bases outside gene matches: 5. CDR3 length: 15 amino acids. Germline V gene sequence: CDR1 LNHDA, CDR2 SQIVND (reference sequence). The CDR3 nucleotides are TGTGCCAGTAGTATCCTAGCGGGATCTGACAATGAGCAGTTCTTC. It encodes CASSILAGSDNEQFF. The full variable domain, rest sourced from reference TRBV19 and TRBJ2-1, is DGGITQSPKYLFRKEGQNVTLSCEQNLNHDAMYWYRQDPGQGLRLIYYSQIVNDFQKGDIAEGYSVSREKKESFPLTVTSAQKNPTAFYLCASSILAGSDNEQFFGPGTRLTVL.

This clonotype showed up many times. CDR3 region: CASSFGHESYEQYF. The CDR3 region has the DNA TGTGCCAGCAGCTTTGGACATGAGAGCTACGAGCAGTACTTC. V is TRBV7-6 and J is TRBJ2-7; TRBD1 might be the D (5 bases). Trimming took off 3 bases at V and 3 bases at J, with 12 bases between the two ends. This CDR3 comprises 14 residues. Germline V gene sequence: CDR1 SGHVS, CDR2 FNYEAQ.

This chain links TRBV10-3 with TRBJ2-7; 8 positions agree with TRBD2. This CDR3 is 14 amino acids long. V lost 2 bases to trimming and J lost 0 bases; unmatched junction nucleotides: 0. Germline CDR1 is ENHRY and CDR2 is SYGVKD. The CDR3 protein is CAISETSGSYEQYF. The CDR3 coding sequence is TGTGCCATCAGTGAGACTAGCGGCTCCTACGAGCAGTACTTC.

This clonotype was counted a few times. This rearrangement joins TRBV2 to TRBJ1-5, with D maybe TRBD1 (6 bases). The germline V and J ends were trimmed by 4 bases and 5 bases, with 6 bases remaining between them. The CDR3 has 12 amino acids. Germline V gene sequence: CDR1 SNHLY, CDR2 FYNNEI. The CDR3 here is CASSAGDQPQHF. The CDR3 coding sequence is TGTGCCAGCAGTGCAGGGGATCAGCCCCAGCATTTT.

V gene TRBV12-3 or TRBV12-4 combines with J gene TRBJ1-2; 10 bases are a match to TRBD1. CDR3 length: 16 residues. The junction had 13 bases not matched to a gene; V was cut back by 6 bases and J by 6 bases. CDR3 DNA: TGTGCCAGCAGGCTACCCTCCGGGACAGGGGCGGATGGCTACACCTTC. This gives the protein CASRLPSGTGADGYTF.

This clonotype came up a few times. The chain carries TRBV27 and TRBJ2-5; D uncertain. With 3 bases removed from V and 1 base from J, the gap between germline ends came to 15 bases. Germline CDR1 is MNHEY and CDR2 is SMNVEV (reference sequence). The CDR3 runs 16 residues. The CDR3 loop is CASSFRTPYAQETQYF. Here the CDR3 DNA reads TGTGCCAGCAGTTTTCGGACCCCCTACGCCCAAGAGACCCAGTACTTC.

V gene TRBV6-5 combines with J gene TRBJ1-1; D may be TRBD1 (6 bases). The length of the CDR3 is 13 residues. V was cut by 7 bases and J by 3 bases, with 12 bases left in between. Per the germline V gene, CDR1 is MNHEY and CDR2 is SVGAGI. CDR3 amino acids: CASNLDRYTEAFF. The DNA of the CDR3 is TGTGCCAGCAACCTGGACAGATACACTGAAGCTTTCTTT.